Presented here are 19 T cell receptor beta chains from one specimen sequenced in a study of T cell repertoires in cytomegalovirus infection. One entry per CDR3 protein, called by TCRdb with MiXCR from the reads. The table has roughly 700,000 distinct CDR3 sequences, roughly 30% seen once. No antigens are known for them. The sequencing used cultured PBMCs, collected from culture after CMV antigen stimulation. The receptors were gathered from a human donor in good health (CMV status not recorded). Some clones in this sample may be carry-over from other donors' samples.

This clonotype has only a few counts. The chain couples TRBV30 to TRBJ2-1; the match to TRBD1 covers 8 bases. CDR3 length equals 14 residues. The V gene end was trimmed by 4 bases and the J gene end by 8 bases; junction bases not matched to a gene: 10. The germline V gene encodes CDR1 GTSNPN and CDR2 SVGIG (reference sequence). CDR3 in amino acids: CAWNTGGIKHEQFF. The CDR3 DNA sequence: TGTGCCTGGAACACAGGGGGGATTAAGCATGAGCAGTTCTTC.

The chain links TRBV20-1 to TRBJ2-1, with no clear D. Germline-derived CDR1 and CDR2 are DFQATT and SNEGSKA (reference sequence). There are 13 residues in the CDR3. V lost 0 bases and J lost 5, with 8 bases in between. CDR3 in amino acids: CSARDFGDNEQFF. For the CDR3, the DNA is TGCAGTGCTAGAGATTTCGGAGACAATGAGCAGTTCTTC.

The chain uses TRBV5-4 and TRBJ1-1, with a possible D match to TRBD1 (5 bases). Germline lookup yields CDR1 SGHNT and CDR2 YYREEE (reference sequence). This CDR3 spans 14 amino acids. The V and J ends lost 4 bases and 1 base respectively, with 11 bases between them. The CDR3 spells CASSGGGGNTEAFF. In DNA form, the CDR3 reads TGTGCCAGCAGCGGGGGGGGGGGGAACACTGAAGCTTTCTTT.

The sample holds many counts of this clonotype. The V call is TRBV7-2, the J call TRBJ2-5; D is unresolved. Germline V lookup: CDR1 SGHTA, CDR2 FQGNSA. The CDR3 spans 13 residues. Trimming took off 4 bases at V and 6 bases at J, with 12 bases between the two ends. CDR3 coding DNA: TGTGCCAGCAGCTCAGGTTTCGGTCAGACCCAGTACTTC. It specifies CASSSGFGQTQYF.

The chain employs TRBV9 and TRBJ2-7, with D unresolved. In germline, CDR1 is SGDLS, CDR2 YYNGEE. The CDR3 loop spans 14 amino acids. The V end lost 0 bases, the J end lost 2 bases, and 9 bases lay between the germline ends. The CDR3 nucleotides read TGTGCCAGCAGCGTAGGTGGTTCCCCCTACGAGCAGTACTTC. As protein: CASSVGGSPYEQYF.

This clonotype was seen repeatedly, ten times or more. The chain joins TRBV7-2 to TRBJ2-3; 10 bases fit TRBD2. This CDR3 has 17 residues. Germline assignment: CDR1 SGHTA and CDR2 FQGNSA. V shed 7 bases and J 2 bases; nucleotides not matched to a gene: 12. The CDR3 DNA follows: TGTGCCAGCAACCCGGGACTAGCGAGCTATCCCACAGATACGCAGTATTTT. Protein: CASNPGLASYPTDTQYF.

This clonotype was counted ten times or more. The chain employs TRBV4-3 and TRBJ2-3, with 13 nucleotides matching TRBD2. The germline CDR1 and CDR2 sequences are LGHNA and YSLEER. This CDR3 has 18 amino acids. The V and J ends lost 1 base and 0 bases, in that order; junction bases with no gene match: 4. DNA of the CDR3: TGCGCCAGCAGCCAAGGGACTAGCGGGAGCGATAGCACAGATACGCAGTATTTT. This sequence encodes CASSQGTSGSDSTDTQYF.

The chain links TRBV18 to TRBJ1-1, with 7 bases fitting TRBD1. V was clipped by 5 bases and J by 4 bases; unmatched bases: 7. The CDR3 covers 14 residues. CDR1 is KGHSH and CDR2 is LQKENI in the germline V gene. The CDR3 protein is CASSSSYRGTEAFF. CDR3 coding DNA: TGTGCCAGCTCATCCTCGTACAGGGGCACTGAAGCTTTCTTT.

V is TRBV11-2 and J is TRBJ2-5, with D hard to call. Germline CDR1 is SGHAT and CDR2 is FQNNGV. The V gene lost 1 base and the J gene lost 9 bases, with 18 bases spanning the gap. This CDR3 spans 15 amino acids. The CDR3 region is CASSLGSPTPRAQYF. In DNA form, the CDR3 reads TGTGCCAGCAGCTTAGGATCCCCGACACCCCGGGCCCAGTACTTC.

This clonotype was detected only a few times. The J gene is TRBJ2-1, the V gene TRBV7-6; 11 nucleotides agree with TRBD2. V lost 4 bases to trimming and J lost 7 bases; unmatched junction nucleotides: 12. This CDR3 spans 17 amino acids. The germline CDR1 and CDR2 sequences are SGHVS and FNYEAQ. The CDR3 DNA reads TGTGCCAGCAGCTCCACTAGACTAGCGGGGTACCGAAATGAGCAGTTCTTC. Amino acid sequence: CASSSTRLAGYRNEQFF.

This clonotype was observed many times. The chain links TRBV7-2 to TRBJ2-4; no clear D. V was shortened by 3 bases and J by 8 bases, with 11 bases between the two germline ends. CDR1 is SGHTA and CDR2 is FQGNSA in the germline V gene. The CDR3 runs to 13 residues. The CDR3 nucleotides read TGTGCCAGCAGCTTCGGGCCCCATGACATTCAGTACTTC. Translated, it gives CASSFGPHDIQYF. Variable domain in full (rest from reference TRBV7-2 and TRBJ2-4): GAGVSQSPSNKVTEKGKDVELRCDPISGHTALYWYRQSLGQGLEFLIYFQGNSAPDKSGLPSDRFSAERTGGSVSTLTIQRTQQEDSAVYLCASSFGPHDIQYFGAGTRLSVL.

This rearrangement joins TRBV6-2 or TRBV6-3 to TRBJ2-7; 14 bases map to TRBD2. The J segment lost 6 bases and the V segment lost 5 bases, leaving 12 bases of the junction unmatched. The CDR3 spans 17 residues. Looked up from germline, CDR1 is MNHEY and CDR2 is SVGEGT. The CDR3 coding sequence is TGTGCCAGCAGTCCCCGACTAGCGGGAGGGTTTCGCCGCGAGCAGTACTTC. Its translation is CASSPRLAGGFRREQYF.

This clonotype has ten or more counts. The chain recombines TRBV7-2 with TRBJ1-1, with D tentatively TRBD1 (5 bases). In germline, CDR1 is SGHTA, CDR2 FQGNSA. CDR3 length: 13 amino acids. The ends were cut back, 8 bases at V and 3 bases at J, with 13 bases in the middle. CDR3 coding DNA: TGTGCCAGCCGCCGGAAAGGGGACACTGAAGCTTTCTTT. Residues: CASRRKGDTEAFF.

The chain employs TRBV19 and TRBJ1-1; D gene uncertain. Trimming removed 5 bases from V and 1 base from J, with 8 bases in between. Germline V gene data show CDR1 as LNHDA and CDR2 as SQIVND (reference sequence). This CDR3 contains 13 residues. CDR3 residues: CASSSAANTEAFF. The DNA of the CDR3 is TGTGCCAGTAGTTCGGCGGCGAACACTGAAGCTTTCTTT.

V usage is TRBV7-9 and J usage is TRBJ2-7; D unclear. Germline V gives CDR1 SEHNR, CDR2 FQNEAQ (reference sequence). The CDR3 extends over 14 amino acids. Trimming removed 1 base from V and 2 bases from J, with 9 bases in between. The CDR3 region has the DNA TGTGCCAGCAGCTTAGGGATGGGTCCCTACGAGCAGTACTTC. Its translation is CASSLGMGPYEQYF.

V gene TRBV2 combines with J gene TRBJ1-1; the match to TRBD1 covers 7 bases. The CDR3 is made up of 14 amino acids. The V gene end was trimmed by 2 bases and the J gene end by 3 bases; junction bases not matched to a gene: 3. Germline CDR1 reads SNHLY; CDR2 reads FYNNEI. The CDR3 DNA sequence: TGTGCCAGCAGTGAACAGGGGGTTTACACTGAAGCTTTCTTT. Protein sequence: CASSEQGVYTEAFF.

The chain joins TRBV30 to TRBJ2-7, with 11 bases aligning to TRBD2. CDR1 and CDR2 from the germline V gene are GTSNPN and SVGIG (reference sequence). Germline trimming cut 4 bases from V and 3 bases from J; bases unmatched to any gene: 17. This CDR3 is 18 amino acids long. The chain's CDR3 is CAWNPTPPLAGGFYEQYF. CDR3 nucleotide sequence: TGTGCCTGGAACCCGACCCCTCCTTTAGCGGGAGGGTTCTACGAGCAGTACTTC.

CDR3 protein: CAWSVQEDQPQHF. The CDR3, as DNA: TGTGCCTGGAGTGTACAGGAGGATCAGCCCCAGCATTTT. The V call is TRBV30, the J call TRBJ1-5; D is possibly TRBD1 (5 bases). This CDR3 has 13 residues. Germline V lookup: CDR1 GTSNPN, CDR2 SVGIG (reference sequence). Between the trimmed V and J ends, which lost 0 bases and 5 bases, there was a span of 8 bases.

This clonotype was seen more than once but under ten times. The V gene is TRBV7-2, the J gene TRBJ1-5, with 7 nucleotides matching TRBD1. CDR3 length equals 12 residues. Germline CDR1 and CDR2: SGHTA and FQGNSA. Germline trimming cut 5 bases from V and 12 bases from J; bases unmatched to any gene: 7. Written as DNA, the CDR3 is TGTGCCAGCAGCCTGCCAGGGGGACGCCAGCATTTT. Protein: CASSLPGGRQHF. The full variable domain, with the rest looked up from reference TRBV7-2 and TRBJ1-5, is GAGVSQSPSNKVTEKGKDVELRCDPISGHTALYWYRQSLGQGLEFLIYFQGNSAPDKSGLPSDRFSAERTGGSVSTLTIQRTQQEDSAVYLCASSLPGGRQHFGDGTRLSIL.